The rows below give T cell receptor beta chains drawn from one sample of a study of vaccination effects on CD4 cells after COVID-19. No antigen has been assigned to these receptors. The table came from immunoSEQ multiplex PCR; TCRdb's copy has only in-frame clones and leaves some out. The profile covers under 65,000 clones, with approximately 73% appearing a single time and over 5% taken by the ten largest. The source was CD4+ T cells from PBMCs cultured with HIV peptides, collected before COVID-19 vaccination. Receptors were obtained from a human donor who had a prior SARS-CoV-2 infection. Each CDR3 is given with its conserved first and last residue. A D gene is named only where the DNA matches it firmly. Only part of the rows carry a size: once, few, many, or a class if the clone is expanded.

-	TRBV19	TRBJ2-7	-	CASSPGGGVYEQYF	TGTGCCAGTAGTCCCGGCGGTGGTGTCTACGAGCAGTACTTC
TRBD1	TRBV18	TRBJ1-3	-	CASSRRMDRGAGNTIYF	TGTGCCAGCTCACGACGAATGGACAGGGGAGCTGGAAACACCATATATTTT
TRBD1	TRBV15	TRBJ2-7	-	CATSRDRGYEQYF	TGTGCCACCAGCAGGGACAGGGGATACGAGCAGTACTTC
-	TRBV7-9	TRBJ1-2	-	CASSPRVGGYYGYTF	TGTGCCAGCAGCCCACGGGTGGGGGGTTACTATGGCTACACCTTC
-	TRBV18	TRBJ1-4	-	CASSPRQTLNEKLFF	TGTGCCAGCTCACCCCGACAGACCCTTAATGAAAAACTGTTTTTT
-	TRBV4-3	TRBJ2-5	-	CASSQERGWGGETQYF	TGCGCCAGCAGCCAAGAGAGGGGCTGGGGTGGAGAGACCCAGTACTTC
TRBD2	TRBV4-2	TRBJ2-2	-	CAAGRPSGRNTGELFF	TGTGCCGCGGGGCGGCCTAGCGGGAGGAACACCGGGGAGCTGTTTTTT
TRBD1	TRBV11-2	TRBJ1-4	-	CASTPRDRSNEKLFF	TGTGCCAGCACCCCAAGGGACAGATCTAATGAAAAACTGTTTTTT
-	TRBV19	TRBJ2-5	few	CASAPGPGQQETQYF	TGTGCCAGTGCCCCGGGACCGGGCCAACAAGAGACCCAGTACTTC
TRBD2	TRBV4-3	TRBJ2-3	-	CASSQGPGGTQYF	TGCGCCAGCAGCCAAGGTCCGGGGGGGACGCAGTATTTT
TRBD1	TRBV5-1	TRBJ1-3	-	CASSLELGGDFSGNTIYF	TGCGCCAGCAGCTTGGAGTTAGGGGGCGATTTCTCTGGAAACACCATATATTTT
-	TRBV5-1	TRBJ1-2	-	CASSPGGGLDYGYTF	TGCGCCAGCAGCCCAGGCGGGGGACTGGATTATGGCTACACCTTC
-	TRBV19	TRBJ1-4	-	CASSALTATNEKLFF	TGTGCCAGTAGTGCGCTGACAGCAACTAATGAAAAACTGTTTTTT
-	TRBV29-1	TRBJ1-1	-	CSVQFRPLGRYEAFF	TGCAGCGTTCAATTCCGACCCCTCGGCCGGTATGAAGCTTTCTTT
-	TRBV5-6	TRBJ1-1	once	CASSLFVAGESRGFTEAFF	TGTGCCAGCAGCTTGTTTGTGGCCGGCGAGTCCCGGGGTTTCACTGAAGCTTTCTTT
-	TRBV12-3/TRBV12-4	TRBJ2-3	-	CASSLGDTQYF	TGTGCCAGCAGCCTCGGAGATACGCAGTATTTT
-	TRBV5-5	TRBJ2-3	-	CASSPPRGTDTQYF	TGTGCCAGCAGCCCCCCGCGGGGTACAGATACGCAGTATTTT
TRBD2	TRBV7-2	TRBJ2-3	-	CASKLAEARDTQYF	TGTGCCAGCAAGCTAGCGGAGGCCAGAGATACGCAGTATTTT
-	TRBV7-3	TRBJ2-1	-	CASSPRGSRDSSSYNEQFF	TGTGCCAGCAGCCCTCGTGGGTCGCGGGATTCGAGCTCCTACAATGAGCAGTTCTTC
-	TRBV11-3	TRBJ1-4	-	CASSDRSEKLFF	TGTGCCAGCAGTGACCGGAGTGAAAAACTGTTTTTT
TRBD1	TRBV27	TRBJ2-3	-	CASSLGTGSSTDTQYF	TGTGCCAGCAGTTTGGGGACAGGGAGTAGCACAGATACGCAGTATTTT
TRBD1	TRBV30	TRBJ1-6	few	CAWSVSTGELPLHF	TGTGCCTGGAGTGTATCGACAGGGGAGCTCCCCCTCCACTTT
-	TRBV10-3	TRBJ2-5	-	CATSEYQETQYF	TGTGCCACCTCAGAGTACCAAGAGACCCAGTACTTC
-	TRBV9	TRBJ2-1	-	CASSVSPTVDMFF	TGTGCCAGCAGCGTATCCCCAACAGTGGACATGTTCTTC
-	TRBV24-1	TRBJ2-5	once	CATSDSHQETQYF	TGTGCCACCAGTGATTCTCACCAAGAGACCCAGTACTTC
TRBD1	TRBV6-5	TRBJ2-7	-	CASSYSSQGAGEQYF	TGTGCCAGCAGTTACTCGTCTCAGGGGGCGGGTGAGCAGTACTTC
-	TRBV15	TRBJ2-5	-	CATSRRVQETQYF	TGTGCCACCAGCAGGCGGGTGCAAGAGACCCAGTACTTC
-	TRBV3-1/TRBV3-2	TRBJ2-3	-	CASSQAQYTQYF	TGTGCCAGCAGCCAAGCCCAGTATACGCAGTATTTT
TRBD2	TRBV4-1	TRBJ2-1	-	CASSQDFRGLAEDNEQFF	TGCGCCAGCAGCCAAGATTTCAGGGGACTAGCGGAAGACAATGAGCAGTTCTTC
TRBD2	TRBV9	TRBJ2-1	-	CASSVTSGYNEQFF	TGTGCCAGCAGCGTCACTAGCGGCTACAATGAGCAGTTCTTC
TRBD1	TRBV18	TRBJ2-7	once	CASSTAGDRSYEQYF	TGTGCCAGCTCAACCGCCGGGGACAGATCCTACGAGCAGTACTTC
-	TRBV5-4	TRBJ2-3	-	CASSWGAGTSTDTQYF	TGTGCCAGCAGCTGGGGGGCGGGAACTAGCACAGATACGCAGTATTTT
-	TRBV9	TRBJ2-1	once	CASSADRSNEQFF	TGTGCCAGCAGCGCGGACAGATCCAATGAGCAGTTCTTC
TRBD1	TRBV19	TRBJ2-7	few	CASSAGTGGYEQYF	TGTGCCAGTAGCGCCGGGACAGGGGGATACGAGCAGTACTTC
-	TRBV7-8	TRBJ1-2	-	CASSLNGRSNYGYTF	TGTGCCAGCAGCTTAAACGGACGATCTAACTATGGCTACACCTTC
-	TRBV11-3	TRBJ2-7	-	CASSRGDEQYF	TGTGCCAGCAGTAGAGGGGACGAGCAGTACTTC